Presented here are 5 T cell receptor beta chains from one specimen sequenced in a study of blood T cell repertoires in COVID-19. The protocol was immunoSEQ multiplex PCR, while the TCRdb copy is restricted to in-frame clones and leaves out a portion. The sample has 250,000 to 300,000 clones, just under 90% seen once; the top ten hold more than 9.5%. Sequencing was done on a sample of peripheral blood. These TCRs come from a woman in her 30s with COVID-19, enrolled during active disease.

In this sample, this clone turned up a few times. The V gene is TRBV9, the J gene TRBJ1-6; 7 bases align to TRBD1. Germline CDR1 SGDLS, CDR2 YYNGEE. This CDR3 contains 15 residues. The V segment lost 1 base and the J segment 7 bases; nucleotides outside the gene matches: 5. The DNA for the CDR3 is TGTGCCAGCAGCGTATTACCAGGGGGAAATTCACCCCTCCACTTT. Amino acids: CASSVLPGGNSPLHF. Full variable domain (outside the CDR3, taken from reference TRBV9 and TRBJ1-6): DSGVTQTPKHLITATGQRVTLRCSPRSGDLSVYWYQQSLDQGLQFLIQYYNGEERAKGNILERFSAQQFPDLHSELNLSSLELGDSALYFCASSVLPGGNSPLHFGNGTRLTVT.

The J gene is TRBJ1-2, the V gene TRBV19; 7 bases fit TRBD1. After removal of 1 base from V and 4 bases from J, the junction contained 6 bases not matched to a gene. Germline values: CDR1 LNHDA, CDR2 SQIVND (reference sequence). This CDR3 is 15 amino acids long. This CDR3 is CASSIADRDVYGYTF. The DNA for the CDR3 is TGTGCCAGTAGTATAGCCGACAGGGATGTCTATGGCTACACCTTC.

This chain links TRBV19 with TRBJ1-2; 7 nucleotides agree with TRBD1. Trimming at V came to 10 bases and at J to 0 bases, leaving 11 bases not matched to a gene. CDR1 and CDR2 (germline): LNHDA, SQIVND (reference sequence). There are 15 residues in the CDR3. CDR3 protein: CATNPWQGANYGYTF. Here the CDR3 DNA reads TGTGCCACTAATCCCTGGCAGGGGGCTAACTATGGCTACACCTTC.

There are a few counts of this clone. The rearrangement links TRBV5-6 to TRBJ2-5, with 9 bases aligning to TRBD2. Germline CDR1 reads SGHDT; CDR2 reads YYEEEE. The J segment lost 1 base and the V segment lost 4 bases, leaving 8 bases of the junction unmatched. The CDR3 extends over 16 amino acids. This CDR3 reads CASSPLGRGGQETQYF. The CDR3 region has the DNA TGTGCCAGCAGCCCGCTTGGGCGGGGGGGCCAAGAGACCCAGTACTTC.

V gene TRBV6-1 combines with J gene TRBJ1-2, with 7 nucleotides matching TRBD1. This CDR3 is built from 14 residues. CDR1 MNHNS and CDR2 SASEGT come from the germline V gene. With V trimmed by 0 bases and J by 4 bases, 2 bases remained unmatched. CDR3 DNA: TGTGCCAGCAGTGAAGCGGGGGACAGCTATGGCTACACCTTC. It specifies CASSEAGDSYGYTF.